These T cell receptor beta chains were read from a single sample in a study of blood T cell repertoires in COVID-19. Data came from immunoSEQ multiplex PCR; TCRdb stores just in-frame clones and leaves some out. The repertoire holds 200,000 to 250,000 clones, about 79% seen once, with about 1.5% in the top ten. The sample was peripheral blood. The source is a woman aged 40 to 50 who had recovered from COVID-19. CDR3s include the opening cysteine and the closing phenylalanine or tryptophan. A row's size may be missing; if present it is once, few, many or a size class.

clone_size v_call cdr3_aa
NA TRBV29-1 CSVEWPDRAGANVLTF
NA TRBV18 CASSPSAGTSTDTQYF
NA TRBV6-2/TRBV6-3 CASRPTGGRGSPLHF
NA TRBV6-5 CASSYSGTSPYEQYF
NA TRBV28 CASSKRGSGSYGYTF
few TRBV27 CASSLEGYEQFF
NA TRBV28 CASSRGAYGYTF
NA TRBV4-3 CASSQDHRGISSPLHF
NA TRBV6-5 CASSYSVVKNSPLHF
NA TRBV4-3 CASSQATATNYGYTF
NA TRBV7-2 CASSLGRGGAGQPQHF
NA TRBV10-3 CAISESEGQGRQETQYF
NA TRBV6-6 CASKRTRNTYNEQFF
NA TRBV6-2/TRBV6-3 CASSVGQDPTEAFF
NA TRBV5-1 CASSLARDSGGYANTGELFF
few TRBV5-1 CASSLVPGGDYGYTF
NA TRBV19 CASSRQGANEKLFF
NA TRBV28 CASSPAGTGAEQYF
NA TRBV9 CASSVEWRLQETQYF
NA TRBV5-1 CASSPSGTGSDTQYF